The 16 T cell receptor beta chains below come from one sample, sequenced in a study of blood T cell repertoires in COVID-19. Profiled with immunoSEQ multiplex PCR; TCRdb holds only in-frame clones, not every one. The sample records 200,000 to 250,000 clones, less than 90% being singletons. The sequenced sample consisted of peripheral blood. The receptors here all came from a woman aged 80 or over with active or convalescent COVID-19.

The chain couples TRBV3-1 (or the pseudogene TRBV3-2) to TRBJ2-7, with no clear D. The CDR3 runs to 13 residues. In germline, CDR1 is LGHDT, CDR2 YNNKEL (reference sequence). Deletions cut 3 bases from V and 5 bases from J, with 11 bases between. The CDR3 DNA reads TGTGCCAGCAGCCAGGCCCTGCCTCACGAGCAGTACTTC. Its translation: CASSQALPHEQYF.

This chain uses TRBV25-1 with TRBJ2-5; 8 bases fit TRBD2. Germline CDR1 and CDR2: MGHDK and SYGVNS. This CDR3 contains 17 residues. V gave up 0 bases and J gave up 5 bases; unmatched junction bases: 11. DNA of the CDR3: TGTGCCAGCAGTGAATACGGAAGATTAGCGGGGTTGGAGACCCAGTACTTC. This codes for CASSEYGRLAGLETQYF.

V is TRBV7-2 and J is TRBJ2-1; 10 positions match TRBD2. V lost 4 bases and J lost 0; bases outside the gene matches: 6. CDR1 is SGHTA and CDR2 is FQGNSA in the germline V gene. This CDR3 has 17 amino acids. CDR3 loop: CASSSSGGAVSYNEQFF. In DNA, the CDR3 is TGTGCCAGCAGCTCCAGCGGGGGGGCCGTCTCCTACAATGAGCAGTTCTTC.

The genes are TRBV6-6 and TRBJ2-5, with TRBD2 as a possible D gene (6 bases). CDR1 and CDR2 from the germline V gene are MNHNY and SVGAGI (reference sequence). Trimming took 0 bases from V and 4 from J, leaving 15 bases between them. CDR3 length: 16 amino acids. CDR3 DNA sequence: TGTGCCAGCAGTTACTCGATTCCCGGGAGTGGAGAGACCCAGTACTTC. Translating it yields CASSYSIPGSGETQYF.

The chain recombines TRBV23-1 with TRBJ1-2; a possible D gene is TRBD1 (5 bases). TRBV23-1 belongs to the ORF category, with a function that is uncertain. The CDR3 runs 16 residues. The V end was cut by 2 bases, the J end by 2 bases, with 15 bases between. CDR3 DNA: TGCGCCAGCAGTCAACCTCCCCAGGGAACAAACTATGGCTACACCTTC. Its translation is CASSQPPQGTNYGYTF.

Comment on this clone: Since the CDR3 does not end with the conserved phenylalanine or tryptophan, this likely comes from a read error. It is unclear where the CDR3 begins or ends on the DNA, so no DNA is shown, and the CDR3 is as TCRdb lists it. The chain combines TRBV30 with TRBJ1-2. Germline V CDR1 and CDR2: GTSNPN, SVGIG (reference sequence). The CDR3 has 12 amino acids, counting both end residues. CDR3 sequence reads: CAWSRRGEPNSS.

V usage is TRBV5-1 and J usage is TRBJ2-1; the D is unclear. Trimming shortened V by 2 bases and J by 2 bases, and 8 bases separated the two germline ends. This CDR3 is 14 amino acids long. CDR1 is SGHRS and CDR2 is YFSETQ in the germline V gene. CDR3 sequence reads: CASSFSSPYNEQFF. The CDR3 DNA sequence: TGCGCCAGCAGCTTTTCTTCTCCCTACAATGAGCAGTTCTTC. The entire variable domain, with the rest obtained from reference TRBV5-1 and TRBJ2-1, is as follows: KAGVTQTPRYLIKTRGQQVTLSCSPISGHRSVSWYQQTPGQGLQFLFEYFSETQRNKGNFPGRFSGRQFSNSRSEMNVSTLELGDSALYLCASSFSSPYNEQFFGPGTRLTVL.

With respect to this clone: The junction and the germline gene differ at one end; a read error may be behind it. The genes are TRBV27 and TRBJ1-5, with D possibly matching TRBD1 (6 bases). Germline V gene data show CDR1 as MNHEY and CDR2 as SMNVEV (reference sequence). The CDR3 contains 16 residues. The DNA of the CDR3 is TGTGCCAGCAGTTTATTCCCCACAGGGAAGGGTCAGCTCCAGCATTTT. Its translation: CASSLFPTGKGQLQHF.

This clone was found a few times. CDR3 nucleotides: TGTGCCAGCAGCTTAGGACAGTATGAAGCTTTCTTT. Translating gives CASSLGQYEAFF. The chain couples TRBV7-9 to TRBJ1-1, with a tentative D call TRBD1 (5 bases). The CDR3 contains 12 residues. Trimming left V 1 base short and J 7 bases short, with 7 bases between. The V gene's germline CDR1 is SEHNR and CDR2 FQNEAQ (reference sequence).

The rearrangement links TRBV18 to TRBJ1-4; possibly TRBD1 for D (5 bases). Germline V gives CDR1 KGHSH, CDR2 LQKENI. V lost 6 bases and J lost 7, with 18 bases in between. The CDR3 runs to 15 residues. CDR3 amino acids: CASSQSDSLGEKLFF. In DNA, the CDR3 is TGTGCCAGCTCGCAGTCCGACAGTCTCGGTGAAAAACTGTTTTTT.

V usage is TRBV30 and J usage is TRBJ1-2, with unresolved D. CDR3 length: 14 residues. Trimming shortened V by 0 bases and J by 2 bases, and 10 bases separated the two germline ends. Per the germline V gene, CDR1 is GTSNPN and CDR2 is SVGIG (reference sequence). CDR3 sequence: CAWSVLGRNYGYTF. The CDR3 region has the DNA TGTGCCTGGAGTGTACTAGGACGAAACTATGGCTACACCTTC.

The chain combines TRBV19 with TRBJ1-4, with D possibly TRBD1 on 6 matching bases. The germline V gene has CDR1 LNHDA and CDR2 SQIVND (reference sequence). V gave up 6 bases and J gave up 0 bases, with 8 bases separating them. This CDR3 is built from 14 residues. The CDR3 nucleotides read TGTGCCAGTAGCAGGACAGCAACTAATGAAAAACTGTTTTTT. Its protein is CASSRTATNEKLFF.

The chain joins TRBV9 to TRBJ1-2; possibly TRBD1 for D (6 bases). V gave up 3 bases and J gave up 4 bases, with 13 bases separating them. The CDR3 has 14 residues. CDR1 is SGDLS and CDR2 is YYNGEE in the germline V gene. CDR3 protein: CASSADLDSYGYTF. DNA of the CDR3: TGTGCCAGCAGCGCCGATCTGGACAGCTATGGCTACACCTTC.

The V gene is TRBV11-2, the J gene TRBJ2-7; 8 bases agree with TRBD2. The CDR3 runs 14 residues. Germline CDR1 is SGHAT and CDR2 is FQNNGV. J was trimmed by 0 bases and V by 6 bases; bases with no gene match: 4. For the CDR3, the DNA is TGTGCCAGCAGTTTTAGCGGGAACTCCTACGAGCAGTACTTC. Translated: CASSFSGNSYEQYF.

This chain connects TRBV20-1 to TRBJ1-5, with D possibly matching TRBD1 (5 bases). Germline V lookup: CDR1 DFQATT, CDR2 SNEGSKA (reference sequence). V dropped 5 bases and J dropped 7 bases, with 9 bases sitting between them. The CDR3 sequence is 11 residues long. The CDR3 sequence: CSAGGTQPQHF. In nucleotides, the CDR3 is TGCAGTGCTGGGGGGACGCAGCCCCAGCATTTT.

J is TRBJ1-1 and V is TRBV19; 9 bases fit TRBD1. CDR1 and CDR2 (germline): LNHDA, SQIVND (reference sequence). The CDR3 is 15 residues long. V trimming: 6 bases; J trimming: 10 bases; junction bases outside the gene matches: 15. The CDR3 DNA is TGTGCCAGTAGCGACACAGGGGGCGTAGTGGAGGGAGCTTTCTTT. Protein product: CASSDTGGVVEGAFF.